Many counts were recorded for the clone carrying this T cell receptor beta chain. A read error may account for a junction end that differs from germline. There are 12 residues in the CDR3. These data belong to a study of blood T cells in healthy people across ages. The use of a sample-barcoded 5' primer and a J-beta primer mix characterized a second PCR of about 7 to 12 cycles. TCRdb used MiXCR to reprocess the 5' RACE reads, holding one entry per CDR3 protein. The table lists hundreds of thousands of distinct CDR3 sequences, approximately 50% of them singletons. The TCR comes from a woman aged 60-75 years in good health. Sequencing used blood. J is TRBJ2-5 and V is TRBV12-3 or TRBV12-4; 7 bases map to TRBD2. The CDR3 protein is CASRLAEETQYF. In DNA form, the CDR3 reads TGCGCTTCTCGTCTAGCGGAAGAGACCCAGTACTTC.